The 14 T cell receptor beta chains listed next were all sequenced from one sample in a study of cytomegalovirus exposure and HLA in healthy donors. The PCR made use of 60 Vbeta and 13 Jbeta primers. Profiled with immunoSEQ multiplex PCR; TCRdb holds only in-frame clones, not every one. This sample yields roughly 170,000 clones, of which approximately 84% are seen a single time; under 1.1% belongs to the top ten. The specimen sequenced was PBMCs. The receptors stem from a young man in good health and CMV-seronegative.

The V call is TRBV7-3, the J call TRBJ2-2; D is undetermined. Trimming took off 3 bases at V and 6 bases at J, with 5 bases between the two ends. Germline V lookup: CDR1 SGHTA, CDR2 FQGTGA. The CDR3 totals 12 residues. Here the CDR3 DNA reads TGTGCCAGCAGCTTCTCGTCCGGGGAGCTGTTTTTT. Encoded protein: CASSFSSGELFF.

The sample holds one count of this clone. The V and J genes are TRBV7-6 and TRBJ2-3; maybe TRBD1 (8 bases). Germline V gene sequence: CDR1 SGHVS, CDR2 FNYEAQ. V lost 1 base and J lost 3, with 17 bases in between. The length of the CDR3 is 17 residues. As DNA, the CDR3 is TGTGCCAGCAGCTTAGGGGCGACAGGGGAGGGGACAGATACGCAGTATTTT. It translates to CASSLGATGEGTDTQYF.

CDR3 nucleotides: TGTGCCACCAGCACTCGGCCTCGGGGGGAGTCGGACACAGATACGCAGTATTTT. Amino acid sequence: CATSTRPRGESDTDTQYF. The chain uses TRBV15 and TRBJ2-3, with 7 positions matching TRBD2. The CDR3 spans 18 residues. CDR1 is LNHNV and CDR2 is YYDKDF in the germline V gene (reference sequence). V gave up 4 bases and J gave up 2 bases; unmatched junction bases: 15. The full variable domain, its missing parts supplied by reference TRBV15 and TRBJ2-3, is DAMVIQNPRYQVTQFGKPVTLSCSQTLNHNVMYWYQQKSSQAPKLLFHYYDKDFNNEADTPDNFQSRRPNTSFCFLDIRSPGLGDTAMYLCATSTRPRGESDTDTQYFGPGTRLTVL.

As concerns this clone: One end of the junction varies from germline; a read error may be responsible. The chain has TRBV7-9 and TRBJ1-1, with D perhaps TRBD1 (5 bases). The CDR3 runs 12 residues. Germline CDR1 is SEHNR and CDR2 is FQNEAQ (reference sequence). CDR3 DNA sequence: TGTTCCAGCAGCTTAGATCTCGACAGAGCTTTCTTT. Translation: CSSSLDLDRAFF. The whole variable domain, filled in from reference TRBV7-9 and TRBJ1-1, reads DTGVSQNPRHKITKRGQNVTFRCDPISEHNRLYWYRQTLGQGPEFLTYFQNEAQLEKSRLLSDRFSAERPKGSFSTLEIQRTEQGDSAMYLCSSSLDLDRAFFGQGTRLTVV.

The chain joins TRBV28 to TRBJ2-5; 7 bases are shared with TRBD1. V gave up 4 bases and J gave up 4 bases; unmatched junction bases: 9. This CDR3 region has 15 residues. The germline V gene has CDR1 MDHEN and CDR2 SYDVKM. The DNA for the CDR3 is TGTGCCAGCAGTTCCCAACAGGGGCGAAGAGAGACCCAGTACTTC. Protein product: CASSSQQGRRETQYF.

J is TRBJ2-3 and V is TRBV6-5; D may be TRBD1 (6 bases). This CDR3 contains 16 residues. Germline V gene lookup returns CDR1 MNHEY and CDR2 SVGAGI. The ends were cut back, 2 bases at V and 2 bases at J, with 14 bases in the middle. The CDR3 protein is CASSYGVRGSTDTQYF. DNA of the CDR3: TGTGCCAGCAGTTACGGCGTCAGGGGCTCCACAGATACGCAGTATTTT.

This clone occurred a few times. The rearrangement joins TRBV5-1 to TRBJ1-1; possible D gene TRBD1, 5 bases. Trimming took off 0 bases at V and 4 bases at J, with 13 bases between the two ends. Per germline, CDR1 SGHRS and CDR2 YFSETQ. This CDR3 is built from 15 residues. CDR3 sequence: CASSLAKVGGTEAFF. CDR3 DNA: TGCGCCAGCAGCTTGGCCAAGGTCGGGGGCACTGAAGCTTTCTTT.

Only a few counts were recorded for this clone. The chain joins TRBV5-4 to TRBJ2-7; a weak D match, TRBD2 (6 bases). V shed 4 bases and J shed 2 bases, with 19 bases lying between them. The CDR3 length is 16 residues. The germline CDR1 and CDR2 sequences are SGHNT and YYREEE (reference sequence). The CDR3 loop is CASSDLAWGETYEQYF. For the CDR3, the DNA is TGTGCCAGCAGCGACCTAGCTTGGGGGGAGACCTACGAGCAGTACTTC. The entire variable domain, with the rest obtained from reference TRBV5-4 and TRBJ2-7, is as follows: ETGVTQSPTHLIKTRGQQVTLRCSSQSGHNTVSWYQQALGQGPQFIFQYYREEENGRGNFPPRFSGLQFPNYSSELNVNALELDDSALYLCASSDLAWGETYEQYFGPGTRLTVT.

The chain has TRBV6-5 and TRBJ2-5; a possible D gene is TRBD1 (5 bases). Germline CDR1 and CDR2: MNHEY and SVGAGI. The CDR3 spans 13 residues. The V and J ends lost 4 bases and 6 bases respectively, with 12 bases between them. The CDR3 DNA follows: TGTGCCAGCAGTTCGGTAGGGGAACAGACCCAGTACTTC. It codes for CASSSVGEQTQYF.

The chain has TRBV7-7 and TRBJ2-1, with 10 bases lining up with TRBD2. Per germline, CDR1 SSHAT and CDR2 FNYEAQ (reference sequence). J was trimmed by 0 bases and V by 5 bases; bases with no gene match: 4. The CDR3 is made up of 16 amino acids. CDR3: CASSPLAGDSYNEQFF. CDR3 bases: TGTGCCAGCAGCCCTCTAGCGGGAGACTCCTACAATGAGCAGTTCTTC.

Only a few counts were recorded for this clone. The CDR3 is CASSLGDRGPEKLFF. Written as DNA, the CDR3 is TGCGCCAGCAGCTTGGGGGACAGGGGGCCAGAAAAACTGTTTTTT. The chain uses TRBV5-1 and TRBJ1-4; 12 bases agree with TRBD1. CDR1 is SGHRS, CDR2 YFSETQ, per germline. J gave up 8 bases and V 0 bases, and 2 bases lay outside the gene matches. The CDR3 consists of 15 residues.

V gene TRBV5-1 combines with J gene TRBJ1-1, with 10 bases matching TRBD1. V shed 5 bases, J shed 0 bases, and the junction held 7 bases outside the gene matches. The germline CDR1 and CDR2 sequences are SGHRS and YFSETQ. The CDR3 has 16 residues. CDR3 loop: CASRPGQGIMNTEAFF. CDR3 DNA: TGCGCCAGCAGACCGGGACAGGGGATCATGAACACTGAAGCTTTCTTT.

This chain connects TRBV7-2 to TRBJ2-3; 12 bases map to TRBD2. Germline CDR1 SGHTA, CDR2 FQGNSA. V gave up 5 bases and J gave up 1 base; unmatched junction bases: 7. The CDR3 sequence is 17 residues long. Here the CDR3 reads CASSIRLAGAGTDTQYF. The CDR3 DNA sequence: TGTGCCAGCAGCATCCGACTAGCGGGGGCCGGCACAGATACGCAGTATTTT.

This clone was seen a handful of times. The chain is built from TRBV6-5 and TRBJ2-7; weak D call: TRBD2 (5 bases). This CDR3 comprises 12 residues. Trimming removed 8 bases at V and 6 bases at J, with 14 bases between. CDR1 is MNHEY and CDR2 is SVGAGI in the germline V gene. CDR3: CASRERGGEQYF. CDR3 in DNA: TGTGCCAGCCGCGAACGGGGTGGCGAGCAGTACTTC.